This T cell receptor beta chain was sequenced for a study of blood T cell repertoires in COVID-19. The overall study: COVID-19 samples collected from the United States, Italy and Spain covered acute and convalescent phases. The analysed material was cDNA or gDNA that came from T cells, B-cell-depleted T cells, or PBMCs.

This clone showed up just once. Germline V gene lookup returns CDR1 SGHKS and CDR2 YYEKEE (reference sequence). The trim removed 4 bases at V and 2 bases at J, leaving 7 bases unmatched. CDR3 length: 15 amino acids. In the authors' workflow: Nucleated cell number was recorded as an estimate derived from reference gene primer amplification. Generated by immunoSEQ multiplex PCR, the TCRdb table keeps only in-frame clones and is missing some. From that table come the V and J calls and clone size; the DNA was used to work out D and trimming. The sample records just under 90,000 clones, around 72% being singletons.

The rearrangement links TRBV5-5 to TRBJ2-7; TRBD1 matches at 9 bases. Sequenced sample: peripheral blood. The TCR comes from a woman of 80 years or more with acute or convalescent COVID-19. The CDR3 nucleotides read TGTGCCAGCAGCGAAGGACAGGGGAAACCCTACGAGCAGTACTTC. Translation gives CASSEGQGKPYEQYF.